Shown below are 9 T cell receptor beta chains from a single sample sequenced in a study of graft-versus-host responses after intestinal transplantation listed by TCRdb under 2021. The time point label, as the study defines it: cells obtained before transplantation from donor or recipient. The method behind the library was the immunoSEQ multiplex PCR assay. Here the immuneACCESS table is served through TCRdb, limited to in-frame sequences with V and J called. Missing clones are a known gap in these copies; in checked studies unresolved V genes cover under half, and the rest lacks a known reason. The sample has about 14,000 clones on record, about 30% of them singletons. Around 5.7% of the sample rests with the top ten. The input for sequencing was alloreactive CD4+ T cells from a mixed lymphocyte reaction culture, taken before intestinal transplant. What this sample's cell subset or site label stands for: CFSE-low proliferating T cells sorted from roughly 6-day pre-transplant mixed lymphocyte reaction (GvH or HvG direction). The receptors come from a human patient who received an intestinal transplant.

The rearrangement uses TRBV28 and TRBJ2-7; a possible D gene is TRBD2 (5 bases). The V end was cut by 10 bases, the J end by 0 bases, with 16 bases between. Per germline, CDR1 MDHEN and CDR2 SYDVKM. CDR3 length equals 14 residues. Here the CDR3 DNA reads TGTGCCACCACCGGGATATCCGGCTCCTACGAGCAGTACTTC. It translates to CATTGISGSYEQYF.

J is TRBJ2-1 and V is TRBV5-1; D not resolved. Per germline, CDR1 SGHRS and CDR2 YFSETQ. The CDR3 loop spans 14 amino acids. The ends were cut back, 1 base at V and 3 bases at J, with 8 bases in the middle. For the CDR3, the DNA is TGCGCCAGCAGCTTGAGTACAGACTACAATGAGCAGTTCTTC. This sequence encodes CASSLSTDYNEQFF.

This chain connects TRBV5-1 to TRBJ2-3; the D gene is possibly TRBD1 (6 bases). V was trimmed by 7 bases and J by 6 bases, leaving 15 bases between them. The germline gives CDR1 SGHRS, CDR2 YFSETQ. This CDR3 has 13 residues. As DNA, the CDR3 is TGCGCCAGCGCAGTAGCAGGGGTGGATACGCAGTATTTT. Translating it yields CASAVAGVDTQYF.

This clone has just a few counts. This rearrangement joins TRBV12-5 to TRBJ2-2, with 9 bases identical to TRBD1. Looked up from germline, CDR1 is LGHNT and CDR2 is FRNRAP. The CDR3 runs to 17 residues. With V trimmed by 4 bases and J by 1 base, 7 bases remained unmatched. The CDR3 DNA is TGTGCTAGTGGTTGGACAGGGGATTTCCTGAACACCGGGGAGCTGTTTTTT. Amino acid sequence: CASGWTGDFLNTGELFF.

This chain uses TRBV6-1 with TRBJ1-4; D might be TRBD1 (6 bases). Trimming left V 7 bases short and J 4 bases short, with 10 bases between. Germline CDR1 MNHNS, CDR2 SASEGT. This CDR3 contains 13 residues. The CDR3 region is CASKGQINEKLFF. CDR3 nucleotides: TGTGCCAGCAAAGGACAGATTAATGAAAAACTGTTTTTT.

The CDR3 DNA is TGTGCCAGCACCGTCGGACCGGGCAACACTGAAGCTTTCTTT. The encoded protein is CASTVGPGNTEAFF. V and J are TRBV28 and TRBJ1-1; D ambiguous. Germline CDR1 MDHEN, CDR2 SYDVKM. Trimming pared 7 bases from V and 2 bases from J, leaving 14 bases between. The CDR3 covers 14 residues.

The table lists this clone with a few counts. The chain is built from TRBV7-3 and TRBJ2-3; TRBD2 matches 12 bases. The J segment lost 1 base and the V segment lost 2 bases, leaving 13 bases of the junction unmatched. From germline, CDR1 is SGHTA and CDR2 FQGTGA. CDR3 length: 20 residues. CDR3 loop: CASSLAQGASGRARTDTQYF. CDR3 DNA: TGTGCCAGCAGCTTAGCGCAAGGGGCTAGCGGGAGGGCCCGCACAGATACGCAGTATTTT.

The chain employs TRBV4-2 and TRBJ1-1, with TRBD1 as a possible D gene (5 bases). V lost 0 bases and J 0 bases, leaving 11 bases between the germline ends. This CDR3 region has 16 residues. Germline V gene sequence: CDR1 LGHNA, CDR2 YNFKEQ. CDR3 loop: CASSQEGGRLNTEAFF. DNA for the CDR3: TGTGCCAGCAGCCAAGAGGGGGGACGATTGAACACTGAAGCTTTCTTT.

CDR3 sequence: CASSPRVLTSGRIDEQYF. In nucleotides, the CDR3 is TGTGCCAGCAGCCCCCGCGTTTTAACTAGCGGGAGGATCGACGAGCAGTACTTC. The V call is TRBV9, the J call TRBJ2-7; 12 nucleotides line up with TRBD2. V gave up 4 bases and J gave up 5 bases; unmatched junction bases: 16. The CDR3 length is 18 residues. From germline, CDR1 is SGDLS and CDR2 YYNGEE.